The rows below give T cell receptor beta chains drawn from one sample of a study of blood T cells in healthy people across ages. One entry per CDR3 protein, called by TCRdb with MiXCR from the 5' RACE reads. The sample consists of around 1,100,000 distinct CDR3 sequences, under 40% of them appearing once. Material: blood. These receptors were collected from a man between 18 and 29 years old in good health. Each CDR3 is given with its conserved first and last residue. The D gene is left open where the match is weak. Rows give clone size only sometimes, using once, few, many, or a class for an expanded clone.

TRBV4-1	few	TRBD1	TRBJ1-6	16	TGCGCCAGCAGCCATAGGGGGACAGGAGATAATTCACCCCTCCACTTT	CASSHRGTGDNSPLHF
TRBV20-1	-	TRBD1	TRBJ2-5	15	TGCAGTGCCGAAGTAGCAGACAGGGGGCACGAGACCCAGTACTTC	CSAEVADRGHETQYF
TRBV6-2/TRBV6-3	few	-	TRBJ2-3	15	TGTGCCAGCAGTCACAAGGACCCACGGACAGATACGCAGTATTTT	CASSHKDPRTDTQYF
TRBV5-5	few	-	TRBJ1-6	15	TGTGCCAGCGGTCGGTTGAGCTCCTATAATTCACCCCTCCACTTT	CASGRLSSYNSPLHF
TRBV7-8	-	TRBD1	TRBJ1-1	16	TGTGCCAGCAGCCAAGGACAGGGAATGTTGAACACTGAAGCTTTCTTT	CASSQGQGMLNTEAFF
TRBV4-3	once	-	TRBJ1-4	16	TGCGCCAGCAGCCCCGACAGCCAGTTCCCTAATGAAAAACTGTTTTTT	CASSPDSQFPNEKLFF
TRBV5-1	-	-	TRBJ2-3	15	TGCGCCAGCAGCTTGGACAGGCCCGACACAGATACGCAGTATTTT	CASSLDRPDTDTQYF
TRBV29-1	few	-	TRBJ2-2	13	TGCAGCGCCGACTCAGGGAACACCGGGGAGCTGTTTTTT	CSADSGNTGELFF
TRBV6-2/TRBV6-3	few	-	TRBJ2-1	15	TGTGCCAGCAGTTACTCGGTCCCCTCCTACAATGAGCAGTTCTTC	CASSYSVPSYNEQFF
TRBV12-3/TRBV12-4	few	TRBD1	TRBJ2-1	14	TGTGCCAGCAGTTTAGTCGGGACAGTGAATGAGCAGTTCTTC	CASSLVGTVNEQFF
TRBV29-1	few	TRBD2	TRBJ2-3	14	TGCAGCGTTGGGGGGAGGGTCTCCACAGATACGCAGTATTTT	CSVGGRVSTDTQYF
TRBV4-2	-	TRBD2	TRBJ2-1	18	TGTGCCAGCAGCGTACGACTAGCGGGGGGCATCTCCTACAATGAGCAGTTCTTC	CASSVRLAGGISYNEQFF
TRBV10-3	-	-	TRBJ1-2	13	TGTGCCATCAGTCTGGGGACTAACTATGGCTACACCTTC	CAISLGTNYGYTF
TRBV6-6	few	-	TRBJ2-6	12	TGTGCCAGCAGTTACGGACAGAACGTCCTGACTTTC	CASSYGQNVLTF
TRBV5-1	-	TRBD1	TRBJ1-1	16	TGCGCCAGCAGCTTGGGAGACAGGGGCTTTAACACTGAAGCTTTCTTT	CASSLGDRGFNTEAFF
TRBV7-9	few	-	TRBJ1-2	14	TGTGCCAGCAGCCCCAGTCTCCCTAACTATGGCTACACCTTC	CASSPSLPNYGYTF
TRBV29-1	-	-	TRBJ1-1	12	TGCAGTTCCAAGCCCGGTAACGCTGAAGCTTTCTTT	CSSKPGNAEAFF
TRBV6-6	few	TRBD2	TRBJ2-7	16	TGTGCCAGCAGTTCCTCGGGACTAGCGGGCCTTAATGAGCAGTACTTC	CASSSSGLAGLNEQYF
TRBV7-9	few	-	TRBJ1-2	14	TGTGCCAGCAGCTTAAGCAATCAGGTTTACGGCTACACCTTC	CASSLSNQVYGYTF
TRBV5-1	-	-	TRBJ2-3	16	TGCGCCAGCAGCTCATCTCGCGGGTCTAGCACAGATACGCAGTATTTT	CASSSSRGSSTDTQYF
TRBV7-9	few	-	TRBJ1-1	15	TGTGCCAGCAGCCCCTTAATTGGACAGCGCCCTGAAGCTTTCTTT	CASSPLIGQRPEAFF
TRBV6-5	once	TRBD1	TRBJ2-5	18	TGTGCCAGCAGTTACTCCCGGGACAGGGGGCGCTCTGAGGAGACCCAGTACTTC	CASSYSRDRGRSEETQYF
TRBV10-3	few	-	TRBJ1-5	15	TGTGCCATCAGCCCGACATCGTATAGCAATCAGCCCCAGCATTTT	CAISPTSYSNQPQHF
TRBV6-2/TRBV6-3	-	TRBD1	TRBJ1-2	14	TGTGCCAGCGGACGGGGACAGGAAAACTATGGCTACACCTTC	CASGRGQENYGYTF
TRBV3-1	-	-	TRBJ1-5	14	TGTGCCAGCAGCCAAACACCCAGGGTCCAGCCCCAGCATTTT	CASSQTPRVQPQHF
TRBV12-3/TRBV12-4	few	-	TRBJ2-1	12	TGTGCCAGCACGCCGGGACTCAATGAGCAGTTCTTC	CASTPGLNEQFF
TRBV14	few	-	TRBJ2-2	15	TGTGCCAGCAGCCAAGGGACGTTTGACACCGGGGAGCTGTTTTTT	CASSQGTFDTGELFF
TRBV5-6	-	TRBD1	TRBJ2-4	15	TGTGCCAGCACCCGACAGGGCCTAGCCAAAAACATTCAGTACTTC	CASTRQGLAKNIQYF
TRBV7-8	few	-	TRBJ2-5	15	TGTGCCAGCAGCTTAATGGTACGCGGAAAAGAGACCCAGTACTTC	CASSLMVRGKETQYF
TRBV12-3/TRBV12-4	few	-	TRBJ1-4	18	TGTGCCAGCAGTCCCCGGGACACCCGTAGCGCAACTAATGAAAAACTGTTTTTT	CASSPRDTRSATNEKLFF
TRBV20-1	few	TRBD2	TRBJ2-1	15	TGCAGTGCTGGACTACTAGCGGGGGACTACAATGAGCAGTTCTTC	CSAGLLAGDYNEQFF
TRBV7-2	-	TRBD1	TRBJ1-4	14	TGTGCCAGCAGCGCAGACAGGGTCAATGAAAAACTGTTTTTT	CASSADRVNEKLFF
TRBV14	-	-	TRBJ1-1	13	TGTGCCAGCAGCCTCGGCCGGAGGACTGAAGCTTTCTTT	CASSLGRRTEAFF
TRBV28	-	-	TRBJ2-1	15	TGTGCCAGCACAGACCGGGACGGCATCTACAGTGAGCAGTTCTTC	CASTDRDGIYSEQFF
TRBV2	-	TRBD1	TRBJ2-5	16	TGTGCCAGCAGTTTCCAGGACAGGGATAGGCAAGAGACCCAGTACTTC	CASSFQDRDRQETQYF
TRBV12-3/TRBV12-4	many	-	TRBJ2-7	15	TGTGCCAGCAGTTTAGCTTATGGATCCTTTAACGAGCAGTACTTC	CASSLAYGSFNEQYF
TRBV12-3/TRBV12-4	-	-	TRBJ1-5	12	TGTGCCAGCAGTCCCTCAATTCGGCCCCAGCATTTT	CASSPSIRPQHF
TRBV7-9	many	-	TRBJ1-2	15	TGTGCCAGCAGCTTAACGGCAGACCCTAACTATGGCTACACCTTC	CASSLTADPNYGYTF
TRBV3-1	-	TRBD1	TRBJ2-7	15	TGTGCCAGCACCCACAGGAGGGACAGGGCAAACGAGCAGTACTTC	CASTHRRDRANEQYF
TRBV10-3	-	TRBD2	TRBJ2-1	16	TGTGCCATCAGTGAGCGGGTAGCGGGGGGCTACAATGAGCAGTTCTTC	CAISERVAGGYNEQFF
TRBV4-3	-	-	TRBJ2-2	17	TGCGCCAGCAGCCAAGAAACAGGCGTCGCGAACACCGGGGAGCTGTTTTTT	CASSQETGVANTGELFF
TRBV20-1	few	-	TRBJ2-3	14	TGCAGTGCTAGAGATACAGAATCCACAGATACGCAGTATTTT	CSARDTESTDTQYF
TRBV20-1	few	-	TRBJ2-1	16	TGCAGTGCTGGGCCCTGGGGCGCCGCTTCCTACAATGAGCAGTTCTTC	CSAGPWGAASYNEQFF
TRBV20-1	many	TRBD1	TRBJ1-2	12	TGCAGTGCTAGCAGACAGGGCTCGGGCTACACCTTC	CSASRQGSGYTF
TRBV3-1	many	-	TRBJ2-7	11	TGTGCCAGCAGCACCTACTACGAGCAGTACTTC	CASSTYYEQYF
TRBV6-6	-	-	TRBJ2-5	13	TGTGCCAGCAGTTATAAACAGGAAGAGACCCAGTACTTC	CASSYKQEETQYF
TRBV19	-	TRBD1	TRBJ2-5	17	TGTGCCAGTAGTCCAGAAACCGGGACAGAGTTACAAGAGACCCAGTACTTC	CASSPETGTELQETQYF
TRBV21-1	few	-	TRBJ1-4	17	TGTGCCAGCAGCAAAGGGGGACATCCCGCAACTAATGAAAAACTGTTTTTT	CASSKGGHPATNEKLFF
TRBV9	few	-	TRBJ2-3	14	TGTGCCAGCAGCGTTGACGCTAGCACAGATACGCAGTATTTT	CASSVDASTDTQYF
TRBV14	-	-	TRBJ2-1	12	TGTGCCAGCGCTAGGTTTTACAATGAGCAGTTCTTC	CASARFYNEQFF
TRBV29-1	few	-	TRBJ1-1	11	TGCAGCGTTCATACGAACACTGAAGCTTTCTTT	CSVHTNTEAFF
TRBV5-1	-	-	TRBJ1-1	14	TGCGCCAGCAGCGCGGTGGGGTCGCGGGCTGAAGCTTTCTTT	CASSAVGSRAEAFF
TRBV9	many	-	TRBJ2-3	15	TGTGCCAGCAGCGTAGACGCAGGGAGCACAGATACGCAGTATTTT	CASSVDAGSTDTQYF
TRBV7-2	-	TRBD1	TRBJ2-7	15	TGTGCCAGCAGCTTAAAGGGACAGGGCGCCTACAAGCAGTACTTC	CASSLKGQGAYKQYF